These 2 T cell receptor beta chains originate from one sample sequenced in a study of cytomegalovirus exposure and HLA in healthy donors. With 60 Vbeta and 13 Jbeta primers, the PCR was carried out. Assay: immunoSEQ multiplex PCR; the TCRdb copy retains only in-frame clones and omits some. The table includes 150,000 to 160,000 clones, roughly 77% detected once. Sequencing used PBMCs. These receptors were obtained from a young man in good health and CMV-seropositive.

The genes are TRBV7-2 and TRBJ1-2, with D maybe TRBD1 (5 bases). Germline CDR1 SGHTA, CDR2 FQGNSA. CDR3 length: 12 residues. V dropped 8 bases and J dropped 7 bases, with 14 bases sitting between them. CDR3 residues: CASGLGAFGYTF. The DNA for the CDR3 is TGTGCCAGCGGCCTAGGGGCGTTTGGCTACACCTTC.

For the CDR3, the DNA is TGTGCCAGCGGACAGGGGGGGGATAATGAAAAACTGTTTTTT. Translated, it gives CASGQGGDNEKLFF. The rearrangement joins TRBV6-6 to TRBJ1-4, with 10 nucleotides matching TRBD1. The trim removed 8 bases at V and 4 bases at J, leaving 4 bases unmatched. This CDR3 has 14 residues. Germline V gene data show CDR1 as MNHNY and CDR2 as SVGAGI (reference sequence).